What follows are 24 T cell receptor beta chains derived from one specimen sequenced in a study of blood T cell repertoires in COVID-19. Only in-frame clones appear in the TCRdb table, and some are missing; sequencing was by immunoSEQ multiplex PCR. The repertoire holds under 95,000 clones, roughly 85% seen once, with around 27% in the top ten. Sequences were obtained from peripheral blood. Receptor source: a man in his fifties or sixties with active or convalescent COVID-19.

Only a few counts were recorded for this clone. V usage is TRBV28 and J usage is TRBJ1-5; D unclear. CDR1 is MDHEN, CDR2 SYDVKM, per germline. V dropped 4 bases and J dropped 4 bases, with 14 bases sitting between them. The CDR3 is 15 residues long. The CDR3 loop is CASSSAKRLNQPQHF. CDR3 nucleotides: TGTGCCAGCAGTTCTGCTAAGAGGTTAAATCAGCCCCAGCATTTT.

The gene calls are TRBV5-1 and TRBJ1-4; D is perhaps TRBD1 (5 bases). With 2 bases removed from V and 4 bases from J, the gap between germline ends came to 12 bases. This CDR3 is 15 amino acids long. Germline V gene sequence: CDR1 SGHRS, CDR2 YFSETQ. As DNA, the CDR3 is TGCGCCAGCAGCTTTGGGGCAGGGAATAATGAAAAACTGTTTTTT. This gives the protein CASSFGAGNNEKLFF.

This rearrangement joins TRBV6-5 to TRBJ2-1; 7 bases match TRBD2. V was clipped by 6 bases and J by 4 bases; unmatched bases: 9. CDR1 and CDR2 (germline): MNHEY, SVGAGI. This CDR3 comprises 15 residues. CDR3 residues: CASSQSGAKYNEQFF. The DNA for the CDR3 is TGTGCCAGCAGCCAAAGCGGGGCTAAATACAATGAGCAGTTCTTC.

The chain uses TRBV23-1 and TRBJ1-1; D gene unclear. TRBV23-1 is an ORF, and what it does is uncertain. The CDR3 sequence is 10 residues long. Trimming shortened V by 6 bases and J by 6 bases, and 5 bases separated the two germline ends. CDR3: CASSGAEAFF. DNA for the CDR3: TGCGCCAGCAGCGGGGCTGAAGCTTTCTTT.

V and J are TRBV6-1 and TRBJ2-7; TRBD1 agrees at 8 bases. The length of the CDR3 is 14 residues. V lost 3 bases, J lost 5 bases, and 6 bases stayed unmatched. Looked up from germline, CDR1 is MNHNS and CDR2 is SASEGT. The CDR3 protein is CASSESDRADEQYF. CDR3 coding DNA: TGTGCCAGCAGTGAGTCGGACAGGGCCGACGAGCAGTACTTC.

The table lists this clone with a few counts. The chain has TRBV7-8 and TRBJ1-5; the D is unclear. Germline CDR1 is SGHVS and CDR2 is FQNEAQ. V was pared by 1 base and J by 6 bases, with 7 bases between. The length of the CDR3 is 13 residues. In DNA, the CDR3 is TGTGCCAGCAGCTTAGTGAGGGTTCAGCCCCAGCATTTT. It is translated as CASSLVRVQPQHF.

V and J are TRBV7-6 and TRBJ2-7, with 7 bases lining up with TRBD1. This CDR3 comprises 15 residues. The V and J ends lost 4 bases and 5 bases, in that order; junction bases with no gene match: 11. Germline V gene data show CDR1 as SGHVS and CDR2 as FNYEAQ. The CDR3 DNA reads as TGTGCCAGCAGCTCCTCCACCGGGACAGCCAACGAGCAGTACTTC. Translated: CASSSSTGTANEQYF.

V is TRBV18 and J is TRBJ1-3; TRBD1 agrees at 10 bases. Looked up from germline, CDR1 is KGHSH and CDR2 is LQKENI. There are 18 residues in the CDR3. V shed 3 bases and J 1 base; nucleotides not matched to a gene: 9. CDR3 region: CASSPLYPGQGSGNTIYF. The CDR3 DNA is TGTGCCAGCTCACCTCTGTACCCGGGACAGGGGTCTGGAAACACCATATATTTT.

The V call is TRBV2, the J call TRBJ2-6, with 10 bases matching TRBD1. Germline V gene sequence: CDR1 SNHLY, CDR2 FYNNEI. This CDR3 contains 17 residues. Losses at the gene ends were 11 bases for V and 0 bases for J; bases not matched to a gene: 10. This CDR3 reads CAGNPGQGLSGANVLTF. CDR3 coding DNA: TGTGCCGGGAATCCGGGACAGGGGCTCTCTGGGGCCAACGTCCTGACTTTC.

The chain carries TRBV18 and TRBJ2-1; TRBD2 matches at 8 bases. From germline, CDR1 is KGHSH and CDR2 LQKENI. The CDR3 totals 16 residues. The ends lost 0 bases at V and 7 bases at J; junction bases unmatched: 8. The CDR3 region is CASSPPSGGPGNEQFF. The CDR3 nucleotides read TGTGCCAGCTCACCACCGTCGGGGGGGCCAGGGAATGAGCAGTTCTTC.

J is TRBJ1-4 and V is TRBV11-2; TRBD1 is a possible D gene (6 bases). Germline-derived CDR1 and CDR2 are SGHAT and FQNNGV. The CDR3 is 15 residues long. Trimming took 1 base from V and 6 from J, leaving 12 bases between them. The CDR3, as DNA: TGTGCCAGCAGCTTAGTGGGGGGGCGAGATGAAAAACTGTTTTTT. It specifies CASSLVGGRDEKLFF.

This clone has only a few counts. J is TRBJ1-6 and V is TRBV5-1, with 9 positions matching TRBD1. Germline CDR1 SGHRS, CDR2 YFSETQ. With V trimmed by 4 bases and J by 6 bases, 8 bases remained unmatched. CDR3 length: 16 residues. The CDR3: CASSPEQGATNSPLHF. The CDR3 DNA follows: TGCGCCAGCAGCCCAGAACAGGGGGCGACTAATTCACCCCTCCACTTT.

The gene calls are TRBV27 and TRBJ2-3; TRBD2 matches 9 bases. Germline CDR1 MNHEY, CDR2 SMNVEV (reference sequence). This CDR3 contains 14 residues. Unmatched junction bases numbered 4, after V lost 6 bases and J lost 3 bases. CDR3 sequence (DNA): TGTGCCAGCAGCGAGCGGGGGGTAACAGATACGCAGTATTTT. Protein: CASSERGVTDTQYF.

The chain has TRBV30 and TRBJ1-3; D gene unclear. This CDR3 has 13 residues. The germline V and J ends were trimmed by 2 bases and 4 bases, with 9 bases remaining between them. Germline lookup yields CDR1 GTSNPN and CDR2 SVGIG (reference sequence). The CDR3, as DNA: TGTGCCTGGAGTCGGGTAGGAGGAAACACCATATATTTT. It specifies CAWSRVGGNTIYF. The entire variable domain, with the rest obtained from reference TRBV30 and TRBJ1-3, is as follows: SQTIHQWPATLVQPVGSPLSLECTVEGTSNPNLYWYRQAAGRGLQLLFYSVGIGQISSEVPQNLSASRPQDRQFILSSKKLLLSDSGFYLCAWSRVGGNTIYFGEGSWLTVV.

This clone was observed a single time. In DNA form, the CDR3 reads TGTGCCAGCAGCCGGCCGGGACAGTACAATGAGCAGTTCTTC. It is translated as CASSRPGQYNEQFF. The V gene is TRBV27, the J gene TRBJ2-1; 7 bases line up with TRBD1. In germline, CDR1 is MNHEY, CDR2 SMNVEV (reference sequence). V lost 6 bases to trimming and J lost 4 bases; unmatched junction nucleotides: 6. The CDR3 is made up of 14 amino acids.

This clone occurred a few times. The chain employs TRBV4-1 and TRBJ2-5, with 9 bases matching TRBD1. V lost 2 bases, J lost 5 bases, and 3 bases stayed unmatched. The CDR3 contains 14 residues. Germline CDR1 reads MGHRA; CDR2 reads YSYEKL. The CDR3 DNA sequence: TGCGCCAGCAGCCAAAGGGACAGGGCTGAGACCCAGTACTTC. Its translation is CASSQRDRAETQYF.

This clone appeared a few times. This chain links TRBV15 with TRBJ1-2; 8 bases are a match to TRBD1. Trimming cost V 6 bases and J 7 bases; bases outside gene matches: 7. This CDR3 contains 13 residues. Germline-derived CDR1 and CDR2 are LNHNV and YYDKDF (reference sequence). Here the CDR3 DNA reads TGTGCCACCAGTATACAGGGGACAGGTGGCTACACCTTC. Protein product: CATSIQGTGGYTF.

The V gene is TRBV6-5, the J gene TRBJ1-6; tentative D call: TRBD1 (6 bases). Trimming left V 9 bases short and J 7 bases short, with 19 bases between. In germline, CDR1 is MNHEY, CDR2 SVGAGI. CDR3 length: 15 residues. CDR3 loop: CASLPTGFGNSPLHF. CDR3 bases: TGTGCCAGTCTCCCTACAGGGTTTGGAAATTCACCCCTCCACTTT.

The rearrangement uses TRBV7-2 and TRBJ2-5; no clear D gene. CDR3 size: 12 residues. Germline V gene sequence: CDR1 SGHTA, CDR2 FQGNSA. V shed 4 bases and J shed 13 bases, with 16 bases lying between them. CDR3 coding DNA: TGTGCCAGCAGCTCTCGGGTAGCCCACTCGTACTTC. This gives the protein CASSSRVAHSYF.

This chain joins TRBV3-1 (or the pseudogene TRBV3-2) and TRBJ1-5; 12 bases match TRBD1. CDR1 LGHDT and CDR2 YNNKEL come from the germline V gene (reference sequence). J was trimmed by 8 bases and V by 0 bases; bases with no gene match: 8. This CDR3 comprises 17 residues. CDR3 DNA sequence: TGTGCCAGCAGCCAAGAGAAGGGACAGGGGGCTGGAGAGCCCCAGCATTTT. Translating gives CASSQEKGQGAGEPQHF.

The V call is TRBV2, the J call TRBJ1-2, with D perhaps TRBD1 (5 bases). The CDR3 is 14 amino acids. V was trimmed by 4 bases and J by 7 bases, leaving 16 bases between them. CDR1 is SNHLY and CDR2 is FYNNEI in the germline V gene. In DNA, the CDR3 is TGTGCCAGCAGTGTGCAGGGCAGTCATGGTGGCTACACCTTC. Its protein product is CASSVQGSHGGYTF.

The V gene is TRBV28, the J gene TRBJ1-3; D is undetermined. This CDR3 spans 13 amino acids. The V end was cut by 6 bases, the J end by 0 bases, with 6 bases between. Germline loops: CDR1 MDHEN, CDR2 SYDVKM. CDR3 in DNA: TGTGCCAGCAGCTTGTTCTCTGGAAACACCATATATTTT. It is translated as CASSLFSGNTIYF.

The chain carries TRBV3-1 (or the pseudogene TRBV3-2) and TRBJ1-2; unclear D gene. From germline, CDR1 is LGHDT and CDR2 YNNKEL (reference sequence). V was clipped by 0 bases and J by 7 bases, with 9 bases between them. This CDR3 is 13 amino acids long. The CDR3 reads CASSQDSERGYTF. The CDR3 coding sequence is TGTGCCAGCAGCCAAGATAGTGAACGTGGCTACACCTTC.

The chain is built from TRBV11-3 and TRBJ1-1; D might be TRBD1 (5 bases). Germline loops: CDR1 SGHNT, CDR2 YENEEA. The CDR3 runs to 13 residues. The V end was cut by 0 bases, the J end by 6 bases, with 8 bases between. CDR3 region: CASSLDQGAEAFF. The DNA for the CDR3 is TGTGCCAGCAGCTTAGATCAAGGGGCTGAAGCTTTCTTT.